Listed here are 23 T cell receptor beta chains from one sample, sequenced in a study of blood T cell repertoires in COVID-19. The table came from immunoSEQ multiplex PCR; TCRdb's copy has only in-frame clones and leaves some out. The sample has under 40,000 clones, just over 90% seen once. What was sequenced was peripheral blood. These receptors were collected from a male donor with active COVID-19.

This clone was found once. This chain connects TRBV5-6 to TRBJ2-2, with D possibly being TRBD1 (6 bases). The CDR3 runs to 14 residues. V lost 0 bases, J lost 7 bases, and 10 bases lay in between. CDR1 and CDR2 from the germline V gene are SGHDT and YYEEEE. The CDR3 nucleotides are TGTGCCAGCAGCTTGGGGACAGTCGGCGGGGAGCTGTTTTTT. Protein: CASSLGTVGGELFF. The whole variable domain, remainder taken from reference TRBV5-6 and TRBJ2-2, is DAGVTQSPTHLIKTRGQQVTLRCSPKSGHDTVSWYQQALGQGPQFIFQYYEEEERQRGNFPDRFSGHQFPNYSSELNVNALLLGDSALYLCASSLGTVGGELFFGEGSRLTVL.

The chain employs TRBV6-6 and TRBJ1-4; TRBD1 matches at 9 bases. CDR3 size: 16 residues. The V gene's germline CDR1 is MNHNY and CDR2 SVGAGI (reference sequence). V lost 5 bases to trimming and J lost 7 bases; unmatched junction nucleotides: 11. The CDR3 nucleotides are TGTGCCAGCAGTCCCGACCTCGGGACAGGGACTGAAAAACTGTTTTTT. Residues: CASSPDLGTGTEKLFF.

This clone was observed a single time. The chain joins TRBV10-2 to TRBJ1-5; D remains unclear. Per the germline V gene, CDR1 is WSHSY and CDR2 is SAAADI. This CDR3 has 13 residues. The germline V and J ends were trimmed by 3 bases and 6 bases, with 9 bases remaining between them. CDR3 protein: CASSEERSQPQHF. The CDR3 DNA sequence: TGCGCCAGCAGTGAAGAGCGGAGTCAGCCCCAGCATTTT.

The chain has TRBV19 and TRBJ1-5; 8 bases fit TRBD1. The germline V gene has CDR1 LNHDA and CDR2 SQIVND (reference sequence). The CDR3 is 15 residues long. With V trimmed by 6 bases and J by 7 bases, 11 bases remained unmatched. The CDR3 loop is CASSLTGVRGQPQHF. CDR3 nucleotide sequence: TGTGCCAGTAGCCTGACAGGGGTAAGAGGCCAGCCCCAGCATTTT.

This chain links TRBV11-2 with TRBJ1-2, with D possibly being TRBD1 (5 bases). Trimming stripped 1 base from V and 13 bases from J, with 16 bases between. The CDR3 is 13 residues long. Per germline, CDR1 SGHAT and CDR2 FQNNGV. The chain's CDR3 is CASSLVPEGLPTF. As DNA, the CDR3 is TGTGCCAGCAGCTTAGTACCAGAGGGACTCCCCACCTTC.

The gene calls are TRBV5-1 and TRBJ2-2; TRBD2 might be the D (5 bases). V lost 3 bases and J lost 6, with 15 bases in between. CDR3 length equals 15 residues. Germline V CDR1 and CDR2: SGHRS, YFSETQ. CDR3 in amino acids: CASSSGSGPAGELFF. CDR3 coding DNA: TGCGCCAGCAGCTCGGGAAGCGGACCAGCCGGGGAGCTGTTTTTT.

CDR3 in DNA: TGCGCCAGCAGCCAAGGGTCCGGGACTAGGGGCACTGAAGCTTTCTTT. Residues: CASSQGSGTRGTEAFF. The rearrangement uses TRBV4-1 and TRBJ1-1; D perhaps matches TRBD1 (5 bases). Germline V gene data show CDR1 as MGHRA and CDR2 as YSYEKL. The V end lost 1 base, the J end lost 4 bases, and 16 bases lay between the germline ends. CDR3 length equals 16 residues.

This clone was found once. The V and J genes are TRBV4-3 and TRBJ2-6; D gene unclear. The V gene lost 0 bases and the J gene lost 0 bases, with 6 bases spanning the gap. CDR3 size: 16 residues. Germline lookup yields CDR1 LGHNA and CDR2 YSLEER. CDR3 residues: CASSQDSRSGANVLTF. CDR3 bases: TGCGCCAGCAGCCAAGACAGTCGCTCTGGGGCCAACGTCCTGACTTTC.

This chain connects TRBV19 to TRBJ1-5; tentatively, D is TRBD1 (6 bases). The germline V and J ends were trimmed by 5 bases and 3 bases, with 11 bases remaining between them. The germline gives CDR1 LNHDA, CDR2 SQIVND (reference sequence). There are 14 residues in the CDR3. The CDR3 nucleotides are TGTGCCAGTAGTTTACAGGGTGACAATCAGCCCCAGCATTTT. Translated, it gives CASSLQGDNQPQHF. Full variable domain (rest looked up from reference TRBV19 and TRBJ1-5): DGGITQSPKYLFRKEGQNVTLSCEQNLNHDAMYWYRQDPGQGLRLIYYSQIVNDFQKGDIAEGYSVSREKKESFPLTVTSAQKNPTAFYLCASSLQGDNQPQHFGDGTRLSIL.

CDR3 residues: CASSRPGTGELFF. The CDR3 region has the DNA TGTGCCAGCAGCCGGCCGGGCACCGGGGAGCTGTTTTTT. J is TRBJ2-2 and V is TRBV7-9; no clear D. The CDR3 length is 13 residues. V gave up 5 bases and J gave up 4 bases, with 8 bases separating them. Germline CDR1 reads SEHNR; CDR2 reads FQNEAQ (reference sequence).

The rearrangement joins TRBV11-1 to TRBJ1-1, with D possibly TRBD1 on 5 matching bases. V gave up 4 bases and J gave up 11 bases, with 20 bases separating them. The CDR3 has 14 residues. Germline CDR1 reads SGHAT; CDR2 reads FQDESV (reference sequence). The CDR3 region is CASSSPTDPRWAFF. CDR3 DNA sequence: TGTGCCAGCAGCTCCCCGACAGACCCGAGGTGGGCTTTCTTT.

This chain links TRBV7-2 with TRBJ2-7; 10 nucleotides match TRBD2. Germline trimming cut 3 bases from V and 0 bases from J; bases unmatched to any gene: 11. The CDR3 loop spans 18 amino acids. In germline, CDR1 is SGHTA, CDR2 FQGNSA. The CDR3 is CASSLLYSGGGSSYEQYF. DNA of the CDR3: TGTGCCAGCAGCTTGCTGTACAGCGGGGGGGGTAGCTCCTACGAGCAGTACTTC.

In DNA, the CDR3 is TGTGCCAGCAGCCAAGGGGACAGGGATAATGAAAAACTGTTTTTT. Translation gives CASSQGDRDNEKLFF. The chain combines TRBV4-2 with TRBJ1-4; 9 bases agree with TRBD1. The CDR3 sequence is 15 residues long. Germline CDR1 LGHNA, CDR2 YNFKEQ. J lost 4 bases, V lost 1 base, and 1 base had no gene match.

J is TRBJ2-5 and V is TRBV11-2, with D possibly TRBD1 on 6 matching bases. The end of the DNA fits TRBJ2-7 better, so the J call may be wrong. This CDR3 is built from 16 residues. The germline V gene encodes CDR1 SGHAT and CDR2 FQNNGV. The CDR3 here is CASSLRTDNSAYEQYF. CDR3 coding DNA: TGTGCCAGCAGCTTAAGGACAGACAATAGCGCCTACGAGCAGTACTTC.

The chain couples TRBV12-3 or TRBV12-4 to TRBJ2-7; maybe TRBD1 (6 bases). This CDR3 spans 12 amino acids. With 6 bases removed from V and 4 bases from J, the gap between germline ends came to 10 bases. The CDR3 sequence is CASSRTGYEQYF. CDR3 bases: TGTGCCAGCAGCCGAACAGGGTACGAGCAGTACTTC.

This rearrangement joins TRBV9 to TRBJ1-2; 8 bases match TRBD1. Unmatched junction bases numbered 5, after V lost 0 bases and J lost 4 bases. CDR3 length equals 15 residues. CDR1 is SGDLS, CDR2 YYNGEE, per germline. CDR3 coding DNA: TGTGCCAGCAGCGTAGGACAGGGGAGCGGCTATGGCTACACCTTC. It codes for CASSVGQGSGYGYTF.

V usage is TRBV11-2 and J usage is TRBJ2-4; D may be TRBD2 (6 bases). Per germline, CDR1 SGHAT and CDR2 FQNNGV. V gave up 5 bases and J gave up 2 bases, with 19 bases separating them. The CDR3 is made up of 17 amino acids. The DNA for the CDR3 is TGTGCCAGCAGCCTGCGGGACTCCTCGGTCTCCAAAAACATTCAGTACTTC. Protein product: CASSLRDSSVSKNIQYF.

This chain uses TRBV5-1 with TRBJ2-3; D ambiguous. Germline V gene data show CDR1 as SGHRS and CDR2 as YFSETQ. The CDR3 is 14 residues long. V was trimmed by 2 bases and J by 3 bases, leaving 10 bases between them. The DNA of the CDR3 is TGCGCCAGCAGCTTACGAACTGTGACAGATACGCAGTATTTT. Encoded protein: CASSLRTVTDTQYF.

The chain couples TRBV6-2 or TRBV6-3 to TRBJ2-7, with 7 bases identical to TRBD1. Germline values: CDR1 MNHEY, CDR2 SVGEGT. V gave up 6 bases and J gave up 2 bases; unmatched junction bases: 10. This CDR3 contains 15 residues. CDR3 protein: CASSDDRVIAYEQYF. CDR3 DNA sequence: TGTGCCAGCAGCGACGACAGGGTAATCGCCTACGAGCAGTACTTC.

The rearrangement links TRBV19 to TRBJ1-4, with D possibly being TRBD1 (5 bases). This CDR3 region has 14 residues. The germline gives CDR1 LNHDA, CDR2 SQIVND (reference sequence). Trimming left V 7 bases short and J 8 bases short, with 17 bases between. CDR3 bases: TGTGCCAGTACCCTCCCGGGGGTTGGCGAAAAACTGTTTTTT. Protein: CASTLPGVGEKLFF.

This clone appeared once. The CDR3 loop is CASSLGANTEAFF. The CDR3 bases are TGTGCCAGCAGCTTAGGCGCCAACACTGAAGCTTTCTTT. The chain links TRBV7-9 to TRBJ1-1; D is ambiguous. Germline CDR1 reads SEHNR; CDR2 reads FQNEAQ (reference sequence). V shed 1 base and J shed 2 bases, with 5 bases lying between them. The CDR3 spans 13 residues. Based on the CDR3 plus reference TRBV7-9 and TRBJ1-1, the full variable domain is DTGVSQNPRHKITKRGQNVTFRCDPISEHNRLYWYRQTLGQGPEFLTYFQNEAQLEKSRLLSDRFSAERPKGSFSTLEIQRTEQGDSAMYLCASSLGANTEAFFGQGTRLTVV.

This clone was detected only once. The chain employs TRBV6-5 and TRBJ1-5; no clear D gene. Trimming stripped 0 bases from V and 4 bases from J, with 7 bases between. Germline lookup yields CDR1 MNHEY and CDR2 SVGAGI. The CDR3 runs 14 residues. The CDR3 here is CASSYSQENQPQHF. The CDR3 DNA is TGTGCCAGCAGTTACTCCCAGGAAAATCAGCCCCAGCATTTT.

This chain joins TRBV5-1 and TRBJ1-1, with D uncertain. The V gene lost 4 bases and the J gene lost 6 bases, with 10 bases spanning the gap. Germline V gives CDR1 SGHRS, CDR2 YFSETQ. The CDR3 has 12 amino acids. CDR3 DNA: TGCGCCAGCAGCGAGGGTGGGGCTGAAGCTTTCTTT. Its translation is CASSEGGAEAFF.